This entry lists 30 T cell receptor beta chains sequenced from one sample in a study of OX40 agonist ivuxolimab in advanced cancers. Profiled with immunoSEQ multiplex PCR; TCRdb holds only in-frame clones, not every one. This sample has 87,000 or so clones, with about 85% found just once. The material was CD4+ or CD8+ T cells sorted from blood, obtained in a trial of the OX40 agonist ivuxolimab. The origin of the receptors is an adult with an advanced solid tumor such as melanoma, head and neck, liver or kidney cancer.

The chain is built from TRBV5-6 and TRBJ1-5, with D tentatively TRBD1 (5 bases). The CDR3 is made up of 15 amino acids. The V gene lost 4 bases and the J gene lost 4 bases, with 15 bases spanning the gap. Germline CDR1 is SGHDT and CDR2 is YYEEEE. CDR3 DNA: TGTGCCAGCAGCGCAGAGGGGAGGTGGAATCAGCCCCAGCATTTT. Its translation is CASSAEGRWNQPQHF. Together with reference TRBV5-6 and TRBJ1-5, the CDR3 gives the full variable domain: DAGVTQSPTHLIKTRGQQVTLRCSPKSGHDTVSWYQQALGQGPQFIFQYYEEEERQRGNFPDRFSGHQFPNYSSELNVNALLLGDSALYLCASSAEGRWNQPQHFGDGTRLSIL.

The J gene is TRBJ2-3, the V gene TRBV6-4; a possible D gene is TRBD1 (5 bases). Trimming shortened V by 6 bases and J by 4 bases, and 14 bases separated the two germline ends. The CDR3 is 14 amino acids. In germline, CDR1 is MRHNA, CDR2 SNTAGT. As DNA, the CDR3 is TGTGCCAGCAGCGAGGAAAGGGGTTCAGATACGCAGTATTTT. It translates to CASSEERGSDTQYF.

This chain's CDR3 is CAISEGLNTEAFF. The CDR3 DNA reads TGTGCCATCAGTGAGGGGCTGAACACTGAAGCTTTCTTT. This rearrangement joins TRBV10-3 to TRBJ1-1; no firm D call. This CDR3 comprises 13 residues. Between the trimmed V and J ends, which lost 2 bases and 0 bases, there was a span of 4 bases. Germline CDR1 and CDR2: ENHRY and SYGVKD.

The sample holds a few counts of this clone. The rearrangement uses TRBV4-1 and TRBJ1-6, with 7 bases aligning to TRBD1. With 0 bases clipped from V and 2 bases from J, the junction kept 7 bases outside the gene matches. CDR1 and CDR2 (germline): MGHRA, YSYEKL. The CDR3 covers 18 residues. CDR3 DNA sequence: TGCGCCAGCAGCCAAGATCATGCTGGACAGGCCTATAATTCACCCCTCCACTTT. Amino acids: CASSQDHAGQAYNSPLHF.

This chain connects TRBV9 to TRBJ1-5; D might be TRBD1 (5 bases). From germline, CDR1 is SGDLS and CDR2 YYNGEE. This CDR3 contains 17 residues. V was shortened by 6 bases and J by 5 bases, with 24 bases between the two germline ends. CDR3 sequence (DNA): TGTGCCAGCAACCTCGGGGGGGTCCCGCCTGGGGATCAGCCCCAGCATTTT. Translating it yields CASNLGGVPPGDQPQHF.

The rearrangement joins TRBV5-5 to TRBJ2-7, with TRBD1 identical over 7 bases. This CDR3 is built from 13 residues. From germline, CDR1 is SGHKS and CDR2 YYEKEE (reference sequence). J was trimmed by 4 bases and V by 2 bases; bases with no gene match: 3. CDR3 sequence reads: CASSLQGTYEQYF. CDR3 nucleotides: TGTGCCAGCAGCTTACAGGGGACGTACGAGCAGTACTTC.

This chain connects TRBV28 to TRBJ2-7; weak D call: TRBD2 (6 bases). Germline V gene sequence: CDR1 MDHEN, CDR2 SYDVKM. The V end lost 3 bases, the J end lost 2 bases, and 14 bases lay between the germline ends. The CDR3 is 15 residues long. The CDR3 here is CASSFRDFGTYEQYF. CDR3 DNA sequence: TGTGCCAGCAGTTTTAGGGACTTCGGAACCTACGAGCAGTACTTC.

The rearrangement uses TRBV7-2 and TRBJ2-3; no clear D gene. The CDR3 runs to 14 residues. Germline-derived CDR1 and CDR2 are SGHTA and FQGNSA. The ends were cut back, 1 base at V and 6 bases at J, with 11 bases in the middle. The CDR3 DNA reads TGTGCCAGCAGCTTAGACCCACAACCGGATACGCAGTATTTT. Amino acids: CASSLDPQPDTQYF.

This chain links TRBV7-5 with TRBJ2-5. TRBV7-5 is flagged as a pseudogene. The CDR3 length is 15 residues. The CDR3 is CASSYRPRMGETQYF. The CDR3 region has the DNA TGTGCCAGCAGCTACCGACCGAGGATGGGGGAGACCCAGTACTTC.

The V gene is TRBV6-6, the J gene TRBJ2-2, with D possibly being TRBD1 (6 bases). Germline-derived CDR1 and CDR2 are MNHNY and SVGAGI (reference sequence). This CDR3 contains 14 residues. Trimming cost V 3 bases and J 6 bases, with 11 bases left between them. CDR3 in amino acids: CASSYETGPGELFF. The CDR3 DNA reads as TGTGCCAGCAGTTATGAGACAGGCCCCGGGGAGCTGTTTTTT.

The chain has TRBV27 and TRBJ2-1; 7 bases map to TRBD1. The CDR3 totals 14 residues. Germline CDR1 MNHEY, CDR2 SMNVEV (reference sequence). V shed 4 bases and J 4 bases; nucleotides not matched to a gene: 4. Here the CDR3 reads CASSSMGQYNEQFF. The CDR3 nucleotides read TGTGCCAGCAGTTCGATGGGACAGTACAATGAGCAGTTCTTC.

V gene TRBV5-6 combines with J gene TRBJ2-7; 9 bases agree with TRBD1. Germline trimming cut 4 bases from V and 3 bases from J; bases unmatched to any gene: 11. The CDR3 sequence is 16 residues long. CDR1 is SGHDT and CDR2 is YYEEEE in the germline V gene. The CDR3 bases are TGTGCCAGCAGCCGTCCGACACAGGGGGCCTTCTACGAGCAGTACTTC. It yields the protein CASSRPTQGAFYEQYF.

This clone was observed once. The gene calls are TRBV9 and TRBJ2-3; 10 bases line up with TRBD2. Losses at the gene ends were 3 bases for V and 0 bases for J; bases not matched to a gene: 4. The CDR3 extends over 16 amino acids. Germline V gene sequence: CDR1 SGDLS, CDR2 YYNGEE. The CDR3 DNA reads as TGTGCCAGCAGCGGAAAACTAGCGGGGAGCACAGATACGCAGTATTTT. Amino acid sequence: CASSGKLAGSTDTQYF. Complete variable domain (other parts from reference TRBV9 and TRBJ2-3): DSGVTQTPKHLITATGQRVTLRCSPRSGDLSVYWYQQSLDQGLQFLIQYYNGEERAKGNILERFSAQQFPDLHSELNLSSLELGDSALYFCASSGKLAGSTDTQYFGPGTRLTVL.

The V call is TRBV14, the J call TRBJ2-7; TRBD2 matches 11 bases. Trimming cost V 2 bases and J 7 bases; bases outside gene matches: 7. The CDR3 spans 15 residues. Germline CDR1 reads SGHDN; CDR2 reads FVKESK. The CDR3 region has the DNA TGTGCCAGCAGCCAATTGGTAGCGGGGGGGAGTGAGCAGTACTTC. Its translation: CASSQLVAGGSEQYF. The variable domain in full, completed from reference TRBV14 and TRBJ2-7, reads EAGVTQFPSHSVIEKGQTVTLRCDPISGHDNLYWYRRVMGKEIKFLLHFVKESKQDESGMPNNRFLAERTGGTYSTLKVQPAELEDSGVYFCASSQLVAGGSEQYFGPGTRLTVT.

The chain has TRBV12-5 and TRBJ1-1; D is uncertain. The V end was cut by 4 bases, the J end by 14 bases, with 8 bases between. Germline V gene sequence: CDR1 LGHNT, CDR2 FRNRAP. The CDR3 spans 9 residues. DNA of the CDR3: TGTGCTAGTGGTTCCCCTACCTTCTTT. It codes for CASGSPTFF.

This chain connects TRBV7-6 to TRBJ1-6; D remains unclear. Germline loops: CDR1 SGHVS, CDR2 FNYEAQ. This CDR3 spans 13 amino acids. V lost 1 base and J 8 bases, leaving 6 bases between the germline ends. CDR3 in DNA: TGTGCCAGCAGCTTAGGTGTGGATTCACCCCTCCACTTT. Translating it yields CASSLGVDSPLHF.

This chain uses TRBV5-1 with TRBJ1-5, with 7 bases fitting TRBD1. This CDR3 has 14 amino acids. J gave up 6 bases and V 4 bases, and 7 bases lay outside the gene matches. The germline V gene has CDR1 SGHRS and CDR2 YFSETQ. The CDR3 region is CASSPGQAGQPQHF. CDR3 nucleotide sequence: TGCGCCAGCAGCCCAGGACAGGCGGGTCAGCCCCAGCATTTT.

The genes are TRBV19 and TRBJ2-7; D is perhaps TRBD2 (6 bases). Trimming left V 1 base short and J 1 base short, with 11 bases between. CDR3 length equals 15 residues. Per the germline V gene, CDR1 is LNHDA and CDR2 is SQIVND (reference sequence). The CDR3 DNA is TGTGCCAGTAGTATAGGCGGGGTTACATCCTACGAGCAGTACTTC. This encodes CASSIGGVTSYEQYF.

This chain links TRBV5-1 with TRBJ2-3; weak D call: TRBD2 (6 bases). CDR1 is SGHRS and CDR2 is YFSETQ in the germline V gene. The CDR3 extends over 15 amino acids. The V end was cut by 4 bases, the J end by 6 bases, with 18 bases between. The CDR3 coding sequence is TGCGCCAGCAGCGCTCCGATAGCGGTTGGTGATACGCAGTATTTT. Translated: CASSAPIAVGDTQYF.

The CDR3 DNA reads as TGTGCCAGCAGCTTGTTCGGGGAGCTGTTTTTT. It is translated as CASSLFGELFF. The chain has TRBV11-3 and TRBJ2-2; D gene uncertain. The germline V and J ends were trimmed by 3 bases and 7 bases, with 3 bases remaining between them. Germline V CDR1 and CDR2: SGHNT, YENEEA. The CDR3 covers 11 residues.

The CDR3 sequence: CASSPIPVETGELFF. CDR3 in DNA: TGTGCCAGCAGCCCGATCCCTGTAGAGACCGGGGAGCTGTTTTTT. The V and J genes are TRBV27 and TRBJ2-2; D unresolved. Trimming stripped 6 bases from V and 5 bases from J, with 16 bases between. Germline CDR1 and CDR2: MNHEY and SMNVEV (reference sequence). There are 15 residues in the CDR3.

This sequence joins TRBV28 and TRBJ1-5, with a possible D match to TRBD1 (5 bases). V was cut by 7 bases and J by 4 bases, with 14 bases left in between. Germline CDR1 and CDR2: MDHEN and SYDVKM. The CDR3 has 14 amino acids. The CDR3 loop is CASTGLAGNQPQHF. CDR3 nucleotides: TGTGCCAGCACTGGGTTGGCAGGGAATCAGCCCCAGCATTTT.

The chain uses TRBV5-4 and TRBJ2-2; TRBD1 agrees at 10 bases. The V segment lost 4 bases and the J segment 4 bases; nucleotides outside the gene matches: 7. This CDR3 is built from 16 residues. CDR1 and CDR2 (germline): SGHNT, YYREEE (reference sequence). Written as DNA, the CDR3 is TGTGCCAGCAGCACGCGGACAGGGGGGCCCACCGGGGAGCTGTTTTTT. It specifies CASSTRTGGPTGELFF.

The chain combines TRBV7-3 with TRBJ2-1; 7 bases agree with TRBD1. The germline V gene has CDR1 SGHTA and CDR2 FQGTGA. The CDR3 has 15 amino acids. Trimming removed 4 bases from V and 0 bases from J; junction bases left unmatched: 3. The CDR3 loop reads CASSSTGSSYNEQFF. Here the CDR3 DNA reads TGTGCCAGCAGCTCGACAGGGAGCTCCTACAATGAGCAGTTCTTC.

The J gene is TRBJ2-7, the V gene TRBV10-1, with TRBD1 identical over 7 bases. Looked up from germline, CDR1 is WNHNN and CDR2 is SYGVQD (reference sequence). With 5 bases clipped from V and 3 bases from J, the junction kept 4 bases outside the gene matches. The CDR3 contains 13 residues. The CDR3 sequence is CASSRTGFYEQYF. The CDR3 DNA reads as TGCGCCAGCAGTAGGACAGGTTTCTACGAGCAGTACTTC.

This rearrangement joins TRBV28 to TRBJ1-2; 9 nucleotides agree with TRBD1. This CDR3 is built from 13 residues. With V trimmed by 9 bases and J by 6 bases, 8 bases remained unmatched. CDR1 is MDHEN and CDR2 is SYDVKM in the germline V gene. CDR3 residues: CASMGGTGNGYTF. The CDR3 DNA follows: TGTGCCAGTATGGGGGGGACAGGGAATGGCTACACCTTC.

The chain is built from TRBV6-1 and TRBJ2-1; TRBD2 matches at 9 bases. The germline V gene has CDR1 MNHNS and CDR2 SASEGT. The V segment lost 4 bases and the J segment 9 bases; nucleotides outside the gene matches: 10. CDR3 length equals 15 residues. The CDR3 spells CASSVESSGSGEQFF. The DNA for the CDR3 is TGTGCCAGCAGTGTGGAAAGTAGCGGGAGTGGTGAGCAGTTCTTC.

The chain uses TRBV28 and TRBJ2-5; TRBD2 matches at 11 bases. The CDR3 spans 16 residues. CDR1 is MDHEN, CDR2 SYDVKM, per germline. V lost 2 bases to trimming and J lost 5 bases; unmatched junction nucleotides: 7. CDR3 sequence (DNA): TGTGCCAGCAGTTTAACTATTAGCGGGAGGGGTGAGACCCAGTACTTC. It encodes CASSLTISGRGETQYF.

This chain connects TRBV4-2 to TRBJ1-1, with 7 positions matching TRBD1. The V gene end was trimmed by 0 bases and the J gene end by 5 bases; junction bases not matched to a gene: 3. Germline CDR1 reads LGHNA; CDR2 reads YNFKEQ. This CDR3 comprises 14 residues. The CDR3 coding sequence is TGTGCCAGCAGCCAAGAAGGGGGCCGGACTGAAGCTTTCTTT. Its translation is CASSQEGGRTEAFF.

The chain carries TRBV18 and TRBJ2-1; 9 positions match TRBD1. Germline V gives CDR1 KGHSH, CDR2 LQKENI. J was trimmed by 3 bases and V by 4 bases; bases with no gene match: 1. The length of the CDR3 is 14 residues. The CDR3 DNA reads TGTGCCAGCTCACGGACAGGGGTCTACAATGAGCAGTTCTTC. It encodes CASSRTGVYNEQFF.